These T cell receptor beta chains were read from a single sample in a study of graft-versus-host responses after intestinal transplantation. Method: immunoSEQ multiplex PCR; TCRdb's copy keeps in-frame clones and lacks some. The sample contains about 6,800 clones, 20% to 30% of which appear only once. Sequenced material: alloreactive CD4+ T cells from a mixed lymphocyte reaction culture, taken before intestinal transplant. Receptors were obtained from a human patient who received an intestinal transplant. Each CDR3 is given with its conserved first and last residue. Fields, in order: D gene, V gene, J gene, clone size, CDR3 DNA, CDR3 protein. A D gene is named only where the DNA matches it firmly. The size of a clone is reported for some rows only, either as once, few or many, or as a class for expanded clones.

TRBD1	TRBV19	TRBJ2-5	few	TGTGCCAGTAGCCGCAGGGGGCTCCAAGAGACCCAGTACTTC	CASSRRGLQETQYF
-	TRBV5-8	TRBJ1-2	few	TGTGCCAGCAGCTCAGGTTATCGGTCCTACACCTTC	CASSSGYRSYTF
-	TRBV11-2	TRBJ2-1	medium-sized	TGTGCCAGCAGCCCGTACTTGGCGAACCCTGACTACAATGAGCAGTTCTTC	CASSPYLANPDYNEQFF
-	TRBV18	TRBJ2-3	-	TGTGCCAGCTCACCACCCTCTATCGGGACGGTTAGCACAGATACGCAGTATTTT	CASSPPSIGTVSTDTQYF
TRBD2	TRBV29-1	TRBJ2-3	few	TGCAGCGTCCGCAGACTAGCGGGAAGAGATACGCAGTATTTT	CSVRRLAGRDTQYF
-	TRBV11-2	TRBJ1-1	-	TGTGCCAGCAGCTTAGGACCTGAATATAAAGCTTTCTTT	CASSLGPEYKAFF
-	TRBV18	TRBJ2-7	-	TGTGCCAGCTCATCCGGGACGCGAGGCTACGAGCAGTACTTC	CASSSGTRGYEQYF
TRBD2	TRBV18	TRBJ2-5	-	TGTGCCAGCTCAGTGGGACTAGCGGGAGCAGAGACCCAGTACTTC	CASSVGLAGAETQYF
-	TRBV7-7	TRBJ2-7	few	TGTGCTAGCAGCTTCCGGTTAGGTTCTTCCTACGAGCAGTACTTC	CASSFRLGSSYEQYF
-	TRBV6-5	TRBJ1-6	few	TGTGCCAGCAGCAATCCCCAGGGATCCCTCCACTTT	CASSNPQGSLHF
-	TRBV7-8	TRBJ1-2	-	TGTGCCAGCAGCTTAGGCGAGGGTCGCTATGGCTACACCTTC	CASSLGEGRYGYTF
-	TRBV5-1	TRBJ2-4	-	TGCGCCAGCAGCGCATCCGGAAACATTCAGTACTTC	CASSASGNIQYF
TRBD1	TRBV11-3	TRBJ2-3	few	TGTGCCAGCAGCGAGCAAGGGACAGGGGTCGGAGATACGCAGTATTTT	CASSEQGTGVGDTQYF
-	TRBV5-1	TRBJ2-6	-	TGCGCCAGCAGCGCCGACAGGTTCTCTGGGGCCAACGTCCTGACTTTC	CASSADRFSGANVLTF
TRBD2	TRBV6-1	TRBJ2-2	few	TGTGCCAGCAGGGGAGGGGCAGCGAACACCGGGGAGCTGTTTTTT	CASRGGAANTGELFF
-	TRBV7-8	TRBJ1-2	few	TGTGCCAGCAGCTTCACGACGGTTAACTATGGCTACACCTTC	CASSFTTVNYGYTF
-	TRBV6-6	TRBJ2-5	large	TGTGCCAGCAGTTACTCGGACACCGGCCCGTACTTC	CASSYSDTGPYF
-	TRBV19	TRBJ1-2	-	TGTGCCAGTAGTATAGCAGGGGCCGGCGGCTATGGCTACACCTTC	CASSIAGAGGYGYTF
-	TRBV7-5	TRBJ2-7	few	TGTGCCAGAAGCTTTACGACAGGGAGCTCCTACGAGCAGTACTTC	CARSFTTGSSYEQYF
TRBD1	TRBV5-1	TRBJ2-4	-	TGCGCCAGCAGCCTACAGACAGGGCTAAACATTCAGTACTTC	CASSLQTGLNIQYF
-	TRBV7-2	TRBJ2-3	few	TGTGCCAGCAGCTTATGGCGGGATACGCAGTATTTT	CASSLWRDTQYF
-	TRBV6-1	TRBJ1-2	-	TGTGCCAGCAGCCGCGGGGGGGCCTATGGCTACACCTTC	CASSRGGAYGYTF
TRBD1	TRBV28	TRBJ1-2	-	TGTGCCAGCGACCGACAGGGGTATGGCTACACCTTC	CASDRQGYGYTF
-	TRBV4-2	TRBJ2-7	few	TGTGCCAGCAGCCAAGATGGGGATCAAGACTACGAGCAGTACTTC	CASSQDGDQDYEQYF
TRBD2	TRBV7-2	TRBJ2-7	few	TGTGCCAGCACCCTCATCGCGGGAGGCCCCTACGAGCAGTACTTC	CASTLIAGGPYEQYF
TRBD1	TRBV11-2	TRBJ1-2	-	TGTGCCAGCAGCTTCCTGACAGGGTCAGATGTCTACACCTTC	CASSFLTGSDVYTF
-	TRBV27	TRBJ1-2	-	TGTGCCAGCAGCCCTACCCAGGGGAGATATGGCTACACCTTC	CASSPTQGRYGYTF
-	TRBV19	TRBJ2-7	-	TGTGCCAGTAGTAATGGGGGACGGACCTTCTCCTACGAGCAGTACTTC	CASSNGGRTFSYEQYF
-	TRBV6-5	TRBJ2-7	few	TGTGCCAGCAGGCGACAGGAAAGCTCCTACGAGCAGTACTTC	CASRRQESSYEQYF
-	TRBV6-1	TRBJ1-2	-	TGTGCCAGCAGTCAAACAGGGAGGAACTATGGCTACACCTTC	CASSQTGRNYGYTF
-	TRBV28	TRBJ1-2	medium-sized	TGTGCCACCCTATCCCTCAGGGCGCGATCCTACTATGGCTACACCTTC	CATLSLRARSYYGYTF
TRBD2	TRBV5-4	TRBJ2-1	few	TGTGCCAGCAGCAAGACTAGCGGACCTTTCAATGAGCAGTTCTTC	CASSKTSGPFNEQFF
-	TRBV7-4	TRBJ1-1	few	TGTGCCAGCAGCCGGCTGGCTGAAGCTTTCTTT	CASSRLAEAFF
-	TRBV6-5	TRBJ2-7	-	TGTGCCAGCAGTTACTCTGGGCAGAGCTCCTACGAGCAGTACTTC	CASSYSGQSSYEQYF
TRBD1	TRBV5-1	TRBJ2-7	-	TGCGCCAGCAGCTTGTGGGTTATGACAGGGGGGTTCGAGCAGTACTTC	CASSLWVMTGGFEQYF
-	TRBV5-2	TRBJ1-2	once	TGTGCCAGCAATGAAATACGAGTACGAAAGACCTATGGCTACACCTTC	CASNEIRVRKTYGYTF
-	TRBV7-9	TRBJ1-2	-	TGTGCCAGCAGCTTTCCTCTACAGGGTTACTATGGCTACACCTTC	CASSFPLQGYYGYTF
TRBD1	TRBV7-9	TRBJ1-2	-	TGTGCCAGCAGCTTACGACAGGGAAACTATGGCTACACCTTC	CASSLRQGNYGYTF
TRBD2	TRBV5-1	TRBJ2-1	-	TGCGCCAGCAGCTTGGAAGCTAGCGGGAACTACAATGAGCAGTTCTTC	CASSLEASGNYNEQFF
TRBD1	TRBV6-9	TRBJ1-3	few	TGTGCCAGCAGTTACTCGACAGGGTCTGGAAACACCATATATTTT	CASSYSTGSGNTIYF
TRBD1	TRBV6-5	TRBJ2-7	-	TGTGCCAGCAGTTACGGGACAGGGGGCTCCTACGAGCAGTACTTC	CASSYGTGGSYEQYF
-	TRBV7-3	TRBJ2-3	-	TGTGCCAGCAGCTTAAGGGGTATCGTGGATACGCAGTATTTT	CASSLRGIVDTQYF
-	TRBV7-9	TRBJ1-1	medium-sized	TGTGCCAGCAGCCCCCTAAACACTGAAGCTTTCTTT	CASSPLNTEAFF
-	TRBV6-5	TRBJ1-1	-	TGTGCCACCAACCCGGGACAGAACACTGAAGCTTTCTTT	CATNPGQNTEAFF
-	TRBV7-9	TRBJ1-1	-	TGTGCCAGCAGCCCCAGGGAGGGCTCCTACACTGAAGCTTTCTTT	CASSPREGSYTEAFF
TRBD1	TRBV11-1	TRBJ1-2	medium-sized	TGTGCCAGCAGCATTTTACCTGGACAGGGGGCGCGCTACACCTTC	CASSILPGQGARYTF
TRBD1	TRBV7-9	TRBJ2-7	few	TGTGCCAGCAGCTTGACAGGGGCTTCCTACGAGCAGTACTTC	CASSLTGASYEQYF
-	TRBV30	TRBJ1-3	few	TGTGCCTGGAGTGTACGGCCCGGTGGAGACACCATATATTTT	CAWSVRPGGDTIYF
TRBD2	TRBV7-2	TRBJ2-1	few	TGTGCCAGCAGCGAAATCGGCGCTAGCGGGGGATACAATGAGCAGTTCTTC	CASSEIGASGGYNEQFF
-	TRBV6-1	TRBJ1-1	few	TGTGCCAGCAGGTTGGGTCCGAGGAACACTGAAGCTTTCTTT	CASRLGPRNTEAFF
TRBD2	TRBV13	TRBJ2-7	-	TGTGCCAGCAGCTTAGGCCTACTAGCGGGAGTACCCTACGAGCAGTACTTC	CASSLGLLAGVPYEQYF
-	TRBV4-2	TRBJ1-1	few	TGTGCCAGCAGCTTGAGTGAGTACACTGAAGCTTTCTTT	CASSLSEYTEAFF
-	TRBV25-1	TRBJ2-7	-	TGTGCCAGCAGTGACCCGACAGGCCACTCCTACGAGCAGTACTTC	CASSDPTGHSYEQYF